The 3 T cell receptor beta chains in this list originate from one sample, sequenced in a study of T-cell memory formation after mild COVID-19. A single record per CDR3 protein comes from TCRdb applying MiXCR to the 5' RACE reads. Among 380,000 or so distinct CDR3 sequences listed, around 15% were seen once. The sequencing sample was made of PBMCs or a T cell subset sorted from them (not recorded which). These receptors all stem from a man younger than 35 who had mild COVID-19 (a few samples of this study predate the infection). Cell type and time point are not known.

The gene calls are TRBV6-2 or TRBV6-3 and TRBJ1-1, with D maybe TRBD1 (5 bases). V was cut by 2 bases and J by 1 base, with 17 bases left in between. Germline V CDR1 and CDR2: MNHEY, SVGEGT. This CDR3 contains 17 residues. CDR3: CASSYELFRDSNTEAFF. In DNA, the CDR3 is TGTGCCAGCAGTTACGAGCTGTTCAGGGATTCGAACACTGAAGCTTTCTTT.

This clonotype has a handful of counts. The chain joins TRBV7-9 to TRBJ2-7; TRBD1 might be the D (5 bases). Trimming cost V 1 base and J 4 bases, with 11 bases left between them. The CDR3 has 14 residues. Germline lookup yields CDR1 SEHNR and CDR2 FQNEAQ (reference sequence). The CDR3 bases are TGTGCCAGCAGCTTAGGCCCAGGGCGTTACGAGCAGTACTTC. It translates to CASSLGPGRYEQYF.

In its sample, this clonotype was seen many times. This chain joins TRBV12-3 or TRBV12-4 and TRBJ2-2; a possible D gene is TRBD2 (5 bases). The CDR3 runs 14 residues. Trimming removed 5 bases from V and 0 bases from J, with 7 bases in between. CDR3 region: CASSRTANTGELFF. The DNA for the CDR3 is TGTGCCAGCAGTAGGACTGCGAACACCGGGGAGCTGTTTTTT.